This TCR beta chain is from a study of T cell changes during pregnancy in multiple sclerosis (dated by TCRdb to the late 2010s). About the study as a whole: In women with multiple sclerosis, the researchers looked at how the T cell repertoire shifted as pregnancy progressed.

To note about this clone: Its specific antigen is unknown. No quality values exist for individual bases; no much larger clone is one base distant.

Libraries were built with the immunoSEQ multiplex PCR assay. The table was pulled from immuneACCESS by TCRdb, which kept in-frame rearrangements only. Such tables lose some clones; where checked, under half of the loss comes from unresolved V genes, and the rest has no known cause. This sample has 70,000 or so clones in its table, and under 95% of those were observed once. Approximately 0.44% of the sample is held by the ten biggest clonotypes. Sequences LGHNA (CDR1) and YSLEER (CDR2) are obtained from the germline V gene. The CDR3 numbers 14 residues from cysteine through phenylalanine. The entry retains the CDR3 DNA only, 42 bases that are in frame from base 1. The V end gives up 3 bases and the J end 0 bases, leaving 1 base in the junction not matched to a gene.

This sequence was found in a female donor with multiple sclerosis, enrolled in a pregnancy study. The sequences come from CD4+ T cells from peripheral blood mononuclear cells, collected before pregnancy. The sequence joins TRBV4-3 to TRBJ1-1, with 7 junctional bases fitting TRBD1. The CDR3: CASSQDRLNTEAFF. The DNA reads TGCGCCAGCAGCCAGGACAGGTTGAACACTGAAGCTTTCTTT.